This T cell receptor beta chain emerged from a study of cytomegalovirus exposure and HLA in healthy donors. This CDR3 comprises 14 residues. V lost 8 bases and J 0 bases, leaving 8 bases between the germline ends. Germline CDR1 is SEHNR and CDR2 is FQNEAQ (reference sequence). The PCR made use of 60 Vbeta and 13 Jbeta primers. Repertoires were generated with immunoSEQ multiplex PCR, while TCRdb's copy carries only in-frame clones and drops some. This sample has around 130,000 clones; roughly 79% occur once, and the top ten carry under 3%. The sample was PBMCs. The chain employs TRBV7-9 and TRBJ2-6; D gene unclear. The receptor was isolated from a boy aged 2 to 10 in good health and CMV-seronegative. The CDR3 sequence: CASALSSGANVLTF. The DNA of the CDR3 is TGTGCCAGCGCCCTTAGCTCTGGGGCCAACGTCCTGACTTTC.